This T cell receptor (beta chain) emerged from a study of T cell changes during pregnancy in multiple sclerosis. Using immunoSEQ multiplex PCR, the repertoire was profiled, and TCRdb retains in-frame clones only, with some absent. The sample holds approximately 90,000 clones, roughly 91% seen once. Germline CDR1 is SGHVS and CDR2 is FQNEAQ. The CDR3 sequence is 13 residues long. The germline V and J ends were trimmed by 5 bases and 4 bases, with 9 bases remaining between them. The sample in question was peripheral blood, obtained after pregnancy. V gene TRBV7-8 combines with J gene TRBJ1-5; D not resolved. This clonotype was obtained from a female donor in good health, enrolled as a control in a pregnancy study. The CDR3 DNA sequence: TGTGCCAGCAGCGACTTCTTTAATCAGCCCCAGCATTTT. Its protein product is CASSDFFNQPQHF.